The 14 T cell receptor beta chains below were found in one sample sequenced in a study of T cells in women clearing cervical HPV infection. The assay was immunoSEQ multiplex PCR, and TCRdb's table has in-frame clones only and misses some. Its table records tens of thousands of clones. Sequenced: blood buffy coat. These receptors came from a woman between 18 and 69 years old with a cervical HPV16 infection that either progressed to CIN3+ or cleared (not recorded which).

About this clone: The sequence runs out 3 residues before the end of the CDR3; the remainder is reconstructed from the germline J gene. The same CDR3 also results from other DNA sequences found in this sample. This chain connects TRBV28 to TRBJ1-3, with D perhaps matching TRBD1 (5 bases). The CDR3 extends over 17 amino acids. Germline CDR1 and CDR2: MDHEN and SYDVKM. V was cut by 7 bases and J by 0 bases, with 19 bases left in between. The CDR3: CASTTGGGITSGNTIYF. The sequenced CDR3 bases are TGTGCCAGCACGACCGGGGGGGGAATTACCTCTGGAAACACC.

CDR3 region: CSAIRGDRGSNYGYTF. The DNA read from the CDR3 is TGCAGTGCTATCCGTGGGGACAGGGGTTCTAACTATGGC. V usage is TRBV20-1 and J usage is TRBJ1-2, with 10 bases fitting TRBD1. The sequenced fragment ends 3 residues before the CDR3 boundary, so the rest is inferred from the germline J gene. The V segment lost 4 bases and the J segment 0 bases; nucleotides outside the gene matches: 8. Germline CDR1 is DFQATT and CDR2 is SNEGSKA (reference sequence). This CDR3 is 16 amino acids long.

Note on this clone: The read gets to within 3 residues of the CDR3 end, and the germline J gene fills in the rest. The chain carries TRBV25-1 and TRBJ1-2; 7 nucleotides line up with TRBD1. The CDR3 sequence is 14 residues long. Trimming at V came to 8 bases and at J to 4 bases, leaving 10 bases not matched to a gene. CDR1 is MGHDK, CDR2 SYGVNS, per germline. The sequenced part of the CDR3 DNA is TGTGCCAGCTCCCAGGGGGGTTTGGGCTATGGC. It specifies CASSQGGLGYG. The CDR3 reads in full as CASSQGGLGYGYTF.

As for this clone: The observed sequence ends 3 residues before the CDR3 terminus, with the missing tail filled in from the germline J gene. The chain couples TRBV5-4 to TRBJ2-2; 13 bases align to TRBD2. CDR3 length equals 16 residues. Germline values: CDR1 SGHNT, CDR2 YYREEE (reference sequence). V gave up 5 bases and J gave up 2 bases; unmatched junction bases: 3. The CDR3 DNA, read in part, is TGTGCCAGCAGATCGGGACTAGCGGGAAACACCGGGGAG. Translation: CASRSGLAGNTGE. The whole CDR3 sequence is CASRSGLAGNTGELFF.

Details on this clone: With the read ending 3 residues before the CDR3 end, the germline J gene is used to fill in that end. V gene TRBV18 combines with J gene TRBJ1-6; no definite D call. Germline CDR1 KGHSH, CDR2 LQKENI. V lost 3 bases and J 6 bases, leaving 9 bases between the germline ends. The CDR3 contains 14 residues. The CDR3 loop is CASSPRQFNSPLHF. CDR3 DNA (partial): TGTGCCAGCTCACCGCGCCAATTTAATTCACCC.

In the case of this clone: The read ends 3 residues early relative to the CDR3; the germline J gene fills the gap. V gene TRBV7-8 combines with J gene TRBJ2-7, with D unresolved. The CDR3 length is 13 residues. The V gene lost 2 bases and the J gene lost 0 bases, with 5 bases spanning the gap. Germline lookup yields CDR1 SGHVS and CDR2 FQNEAQ. CDR3 protein: CASSLISSYEQYF. Partial CDR3 DNA: TGTGCCAGCAGCTTAATTAGCTCCTACGAG.

Of note for this clone: The read is 3 residues too short to cover the CDR3 end, so that end is filled in from the germline J gene. The J gene is TRBJ2-3, the V gene TRBV2; D call uncertain. The V end lost 4 bases, the J end lost 2 bases, and 10 bases lay between the germline ends. The CDR3 has 14 residues. Germline V gives CDR1 SNHLY, CDR2 FYNNEI. The covered CDR3 bases are TGTGCCAGCAGTGCTCGAAGGCACACAGATACG. Protein product: CASSARRHTDT. The whole CDR3 reads CASSARRHTDTQYF.

As to this clone: The CDR3 end falls 3 residues outside the read, so it is completed with the germline J gene. The chain carries TRBV2 and TRBJ1-4; maybe TRBD1 (6 bases). Germline loops: CDR1 SNHLY, CDR2 FYNNEI. The CDR3 has 12 amino acids. The CDR3: CASSQGNSPLFF. The CDR3 DNA, read in part, is TGTGCCAGCAGTCAGGGGAATTCACCA.

As regards this clone: The read is 3 residues too short to cover the CDR3 end, so that end is filled in from the germline J gene. The chain joins TRBV12-3 or TRBV12-4 to TRBJ1-1, with 9 bases lining up with TRBD1. Trimming took 2 bases from V and 2 from J; bases not matched to a gene: 0. The CDR3 runs to 14 residues. The sequenced CDR3 bases are TGTGCCAGCAGTTTAACAGGGGGCAACACTGAA. Translated: CASSLTGGNTE. Given in full, the CDR3 is CASSLTGGNTEAFF.

Remarks on this clone: The read is 3 residues too short to cover the CDR3 end, so that end is filled in from the germline J gene. This chain links TRBV19 with TRBJ2-4; D remains ambiguous. Germline CDR1 and CDR2: LNHDA and SQIVND (reference sequence). This CDR3 spans 15 amino acids. CDR3 in amino acids: CASVAWAGTQETQYF. The CDR3 DNA, read in part, is TGTGCCAGTGTGGCTTGGGCAGGTACCCAAGAGACT.

On this clone: Read sequence stops 3 residues before the CDR3 end, and the germline J gene provides the missing end. The chain links TRBV11-2 to TRBJ1-2; 9 bases fit TRBD1. J lost 7 bases, V lost 11 bases, and 14 bases had no gene match. The CDR3 length is 14 residues. Germline lookup yields CDR1 SGHAT and CDR2 FQNNGV. The CDR3 bases that were read are TGTGCCGGGGAAGAACAGGGGGCGTCGGGTGGC. This gives the protein CAGEEQGASGG. The entire CDR3 sequence reads CAGEEQGASGGYTF. Full variable domain (rest looked up from reference TRBV11-2 and TRBJ1-2): EAGVAQSPRYKIIEKRQSVAFWCNPISGHATLYWYQQILGQGPKLLIQFQNNGVVDDSQLPKDRFSAERLKGVDSTLKIQPAKLEDSAVYLCAGEEQGASGGYTFGSGTRLTVV.

Comment on this clone: Read sequence stops 3 residues before the CDR3 end, and the germline J gene provides the missing end. This sequence joins TRBV20-1 and TRBJ1-4; possibly TRBD1 for D (5 bases). CDR1 and CDR2 (germline): DFQATT, SNEGSKA (reference sequence). The CDR3 is 18 amino acids. CDR3 region: CSARVSSGVSSGANVLFF. The sequenced part of the CDR3 DNA is TGCAGTGCTAGGGTTTCTAGCGGGGTTAGCTCTGGGGCCAACGTA.

Of note for this clone: From the germline J gene comes the end of the CDR3, since the read stops 3 residues before it. This chain uses TRBV5-1 with TRBJ1-4, with D possibly matching TRBD1 (6 bases). The V end was cut by 4 bases, the J end by 5 bases, with 15 bases between. Germline CDR1 is SGHRS and CDR2 is YFSETQ. The CDR3 loop spans 15 amino acids. The CDR3 is CASSRLGDTNEKLFF. CDR3 DNA (partial): TGCGCCAGCAGCCGCCTGGGGGACACCAATGAAAAA.

Points on this clone: The observed sequence ends 3 residues before the CDR3 terminus, with the missing tail filled in from the germline J gene. The rearrangement links TRBV5-4 to TRBJ2-3; D possibly corresponds to TRBD2 (6 bases). Looked up from germline, CDR1 is SGHNT and CDR2 is YYREEE (reference sequence). The CDR3 covers 15 residues. Trimming removed 4 bases from V and 0 bases from J, with 12 bases in between. The CDR3 bases that were read are TGTGCCAGCAGCGCCCAACTAGCTAGCACAGATACG. Encoded protein: CASSAQLASTDT. The entire CDR3 protein reads CASSAQLASTDTQYF.